A single sample gave rise to the 11 T cell receptor beta chains below, sequenced in a study of blood T cell repertoires in COVID-19. This table comes from immunoSEQ multiplex PCR, and its TCRdb copy is limited to in-frame clones, with some not included. This sample yields about 190,000 clones, of which approximately 84% are seen a single time; approximately 3% belongs to the top ten. Sequencing was done on a sample of PBMCs or T cells enriched from blood (not recorded which). Source of these receptors: a woman aged 25 to 45 who had recovered from COVID-19.

V and J are TRBV4-1 and TRBJ1-2, with D tentatively TRBD1 (5 bases). The CDR3 runs to 13 residues. Germline CDR1 reads MGHRA; CDR2 reads YSYEKL. Deletions cut 0 bases from V and 5 bases from J, with 7 bases between. The CDR3 DNA sequence: TGCGCCAGCAGCCAAGACAGGGTTTATGGCTACACCTTC. It yields the protein CASSQDRVYGYTF.

This clone was detected only once. This sequence joins TRBV11-2 and TRBJ2-4, with D maybe TRBD1 (6 bases). CDR3 length: 15 residues. With 5 bases removed from V and 7 bases from J, the gap between germline ends came to 18 bases. Germline CDR1 is SGHAT and CDR2 is FQNNGV. In nucleotides, the CDR3 is TGTGCCAGCAGCCCCATAGACAGGCCTCAGAACATTCAGTACTTC. Encoded protein: CASSPIDRPQNIQYF.

The chain is built from TRBV29-1 and TRBJ1-3; D is uncertain. Trimming pared 3 bases from V and 2 bases from J, leaving 8 bases between. The CDR3 has 13 residues. Germline V gives CDR1 SQVTM, CDR2 ANQGSEA. CDR3 region: CSVDGATGNTIYF. For the CDR3, the DNA is TGCAGCGTTGATGGAGCAACTGGAAACACCATATATTTT. Drawing the rest from reference TRBV29-1 and TRBJ1-3, the complete variable domain is SAVISQKPSRDICQRGTSLTIQCQVDSQVTMMFWYRQQPGQSLTLIATANQGSEATYESGFVIDKFPISRPNLTFSTLTVSNMSPEDSSIYLCSVDGATGNTIYFGEGSWLTVV.

The chain uses TRBV28 and TRBJ2-7; D gene ambiguous. The CDR3 is 13 residues long. CDR1 is MDHEN, CDR2 SYDVKM, per germline. Trimming pared 4 bases from V and 7 bases from J, leaving 14 bases between. The CDR3 DNA is TGTGCCAGCAGTTCCCACCCCGCGCGGGAGCAGTACTTC. It codes for CASSSHPAREQYF.

The genes are TRBV28 and TRBJ1-2; D remains unclear. V lost 4 bases to trimming and J lost 7 bases, with 10 bases between them. CDR3 length: 12 residues. The germline gives CDR1 MDHEN, CDR2 SYDVKM. The CDR3, as DNA: TGTGCCAGCAGTTCAAAAAACACTGGCTACACCTTC. Amino acids: CASSSKNTGYTF.

This chain links TRBV11-1 with TRBJ2-7; D unclear. The germline gives CDR1 SGHAT, CDR2 FQDESV (reference sequence). V was shortened by 2 bases and J by 2 bases, with 13 bases between the two germline ends. CDR3 length: 15 amino acids. DNA for the CDR3: TGTGCCAGCAGCTTAAGAGCGACCCTTACCTACGAGCAGTACTTC. Residues: CASSLRATLTYEQYF. Full variable domain (missing parts from reference TRBV11-1 and TRBJ2-7): EAEVAQSPRYKITEKSQAVAFWCDPISGHATLYWYRQILGQGPELLVQFQDESVVDDSQLPKDRFSAERLKGVDSTLKIQPAELGDSAMYLCASSLRATLTYEQYFGPGTRLTVT.

This clone appeared many times. The rearrangement joins TRBV27 to TRBJ2-2; D call uncertain. CDR3 length equals 14 residues. V lost 0 bases, J lost 3 bases, and 5 bases lay in between. Germline V CDR1 and CDR2: MNHEY, SMNVEV (reference sequence). Here the CDR3 reads CASSLSPDTGELFF. The CDR3 DNA reads as TGTGCCAGCAGTTTATCGCCAGACACCGGGGAGCTGTTTTTT.

The chain combines TRBV24-1 with TRBJ1-4; D is possibly TRBD1 (5 bases). From germline, CDR1 is KGHDR and CDR2 SFDVKD. There are 15 residues in the CDR3. Trimming left V 4 bases short and J 5 bases short, with 13 bases between. The CDR3 DNA sequence: TGTGCCACCAGTGACACGACAGAAGGGAATGAAAAACTGTTTTTT. It specifies CATSDTTEGNEKLFF.

This chain's CDR3 is CASSVTSSGGSQETQYF. The CDR3 coding sequence is TGTGCCAGCAGTGTAACGTCTAGCGGGGGGTCCCAAGAGACCCAGTACTTC. The rearrangement links TRBV2 to TRBJ2-5; TRBD2 matches 11 bases. The trim removed 4 bases at V and 1 base at J, leaving 8 bases unmatched. Germline values: CDR1 SNHLY, CDR2 FYNNEI. This CDR3 has 17 amino acids.

The CDR3 DNA reads as TGTGCCAGCAGTTTAGTCAGGGGAATACAGCCCCAGCATTTT. This gives the protein CASSLVRGIQPQHF. The chain is built from TRBV28 and TRBJ1-5, with D perhaps matching TRBD1 (6 bases). CDR3 length: 14 residues. Germline V gene lookup returns CDR1 MDHEN and CDR2 SYDVKM. Trimming removed 2 bases at V and 7 bases at J, with 12 bases between.

The chain links TRBV19 to TRBJ1-4; D is unresolved. Germline assignment: CDR1 LNHDA and CDR2 SQIVND (reference sequence). The CDR3 is 16 residues long. Deletions cut 6 bases from V and 8 bases from J, with 22 bases between. CDR3 in amino acids: CASSQGKPGPGEKLFF. CDR3 DNA: TGTGCCAGTAGCCAAGGGAAACCGGGCCCGGGGGAAAAACTGTTTTTT.